The sequence of this TCR beta chain was determined in a study of read filtering for tumor transcriptome and immune sequencing. In its sample, this clonotype was seen many times. Its cognate antigen is unknown. This CDR3 contains 16 residues. Deletions cut 5 bases from V and 4 bases from J, with 17 bases between. Germline V CDR1 and CDR2: SEHNR, FQNEAQ (reference sequence). This library used around 0.4 ug RNA and molecular barcoded adaptors spanning alpha/delta and beta/gamma chains. TCRdb independently ran MiXCR on the reads; one entry per CDR3 protein. The sample records about 57,000 distinct CDR3 sequences, around 20% being singletons. Points from the study as a whole: Dropping single-read clonotypes raised IR-seq and RNA-seq shared-clonotype correlation.

Sequenced: a population of CD138-negative cells sorted from bone marrow. The origin of this receptor is a donor aged 40 or over with multiple myeloma. The chain joins TRBV7-9 to TRBJ1-4; a weak D match, TRBD1 (6 bases). The CDR3 spells CASSLGVGQDNEKLFF. The DNA of the CDR3 is TGTGCCAGCAGCCTCGGCGTGGGACAAGATAATGAAAAACTGTTTTTT.